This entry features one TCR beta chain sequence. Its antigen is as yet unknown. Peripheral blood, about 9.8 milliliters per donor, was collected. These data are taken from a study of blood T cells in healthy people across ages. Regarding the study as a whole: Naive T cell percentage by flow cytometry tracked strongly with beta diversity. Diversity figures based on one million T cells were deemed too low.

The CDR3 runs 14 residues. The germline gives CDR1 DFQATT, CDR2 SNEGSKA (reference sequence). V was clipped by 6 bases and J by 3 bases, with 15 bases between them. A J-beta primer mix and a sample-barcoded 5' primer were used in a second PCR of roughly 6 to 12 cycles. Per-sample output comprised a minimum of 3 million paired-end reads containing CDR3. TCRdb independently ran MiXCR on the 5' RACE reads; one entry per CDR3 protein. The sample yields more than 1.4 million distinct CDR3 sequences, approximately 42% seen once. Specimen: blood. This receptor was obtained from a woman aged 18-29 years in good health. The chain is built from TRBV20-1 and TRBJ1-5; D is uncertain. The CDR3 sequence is CSAIPGGSNQPQHF. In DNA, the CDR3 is TGCAGTGCAATCCCTGGCGGGTCCAATCAGCCCCAGCATTTT.